This T cell receptor beta chain is drawn from a study of identical twins. TCRdb fed the 5' RACE reads into MiXCR, producing one record per CDR3 protein. The table records 450,000 or so distinct CDR3 sequences, roughly 24% of them present only once. V lost 6 bases and J lost 3, with 13 bases in between. Germline V gene sequence: CDR1 KGHSH, CDR2 LQKENI. CDR3 size: 14 residues. The same data also went into a second study, on T cells expressing NK-cell markers.

The sample was CD4+ T cells sorted from blood. This TCR was sampled from a young woman in good health. The rearrangement uses TRBV18 and TRBJ2-3; tentative D call: TRBD2 (5 bases). The CDR3: CASSGPLVTDTQYF. In DNA form, the CDR3 reads TGTGCCAGCTCCGGACCACTAGTTACAGATACGCAGTATTTT. Drawing the rest from reference TRBV18 and TRBJ2-3, the complete variable domain is NAGVMQNPRHLVRRRGQEARLRCSPMKGHSHVYWYRQLPEEGLKFMVYLQKENIIDESGMPKERFSAEFPKEGPSILRIQQVVRGDSAAYFCASSGPLVTDTQYFGPGTRLTVL.